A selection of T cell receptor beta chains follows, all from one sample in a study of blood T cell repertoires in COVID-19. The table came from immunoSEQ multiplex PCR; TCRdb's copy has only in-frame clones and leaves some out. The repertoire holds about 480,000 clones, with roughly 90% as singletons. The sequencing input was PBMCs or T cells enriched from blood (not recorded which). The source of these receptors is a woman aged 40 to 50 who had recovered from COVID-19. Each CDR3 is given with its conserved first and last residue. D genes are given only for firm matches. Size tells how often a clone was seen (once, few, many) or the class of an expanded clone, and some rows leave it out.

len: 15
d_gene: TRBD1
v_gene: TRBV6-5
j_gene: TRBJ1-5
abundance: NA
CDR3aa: CASSLDRGSNQPQHF
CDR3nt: TGTGCCAGCAGCCTAGACAGGGGTAGCAATCAGCCCCAGCATTTT

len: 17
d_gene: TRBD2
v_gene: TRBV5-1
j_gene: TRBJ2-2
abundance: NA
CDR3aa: CASSLAGSTPPAGELFF
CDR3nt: TGCGCCAGCAGCTTAGCGGGGTCTACTCCACCGGCCGGGGAGCTGTTTTTT

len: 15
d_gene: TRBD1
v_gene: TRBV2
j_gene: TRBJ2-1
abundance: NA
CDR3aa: CASSEPLGQYNEQFF
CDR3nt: TGTGCCAGCAGTGAACCCTTGGGACAGTACAATGAGCAGTTCTTC

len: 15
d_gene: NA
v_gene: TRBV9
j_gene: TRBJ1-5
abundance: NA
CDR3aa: CASSWGLDSNQPQHF
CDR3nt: TGTGCCAGCAGCTGGGGACTGGATAGCAATCAGCCCCAGCATTTT

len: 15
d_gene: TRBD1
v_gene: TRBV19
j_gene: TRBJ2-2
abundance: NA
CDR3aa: CASSQGVLNTGELFF
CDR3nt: TGTGCCAGTAGCCAGGGGGTTTTGAACACCGGGGAGCTGTTTTTT

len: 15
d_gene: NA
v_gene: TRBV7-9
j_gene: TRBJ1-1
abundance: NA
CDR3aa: CASSLGGRLDTEAFF
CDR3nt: TGTGCCAGCAGCCTCGGAGGGAGGTTGGACACTGAAGCTTTCTTT

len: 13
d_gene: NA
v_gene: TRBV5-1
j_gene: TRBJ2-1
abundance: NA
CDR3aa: CASSLRGLTSKFF
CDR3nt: TGCGCCAGCAGCTTGAGAGGACTGACTTCGAAGTTCTTC

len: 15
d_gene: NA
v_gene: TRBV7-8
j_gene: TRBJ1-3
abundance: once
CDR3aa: CASSLDTHSGNTIYF
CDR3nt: TGTGCCAGCAGCTTAGACACCCACTCTGGAAACACCATATATTTT

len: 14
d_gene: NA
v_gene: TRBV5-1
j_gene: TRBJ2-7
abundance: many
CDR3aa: CASSLAPGNDEQYF
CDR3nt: TGCGCCAGCAGCTTGGCCCCCGGGAACGACGAGCAGTACTTC

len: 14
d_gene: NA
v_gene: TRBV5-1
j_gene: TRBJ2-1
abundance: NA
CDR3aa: CASSRTDSYNEQFF
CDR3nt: TGCGCCAGCAGCCGGACAGATTCCTACAATGAGCAGTTCTTC

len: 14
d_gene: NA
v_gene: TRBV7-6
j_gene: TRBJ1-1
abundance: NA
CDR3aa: CASSSDRANTEAFF
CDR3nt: TGTGCCAGCAGCTCGGACAGAGCGAACACTGAAGCTTTCTTT

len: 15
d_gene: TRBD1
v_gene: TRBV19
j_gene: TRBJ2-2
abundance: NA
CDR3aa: CATARTGVNTGELFF
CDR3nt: TGTGCCACAGCTAGGACAGGCGTCAACACCGGGGAGCTGTTTTTT

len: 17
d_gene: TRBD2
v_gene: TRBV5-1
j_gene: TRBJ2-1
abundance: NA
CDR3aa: CASSVQTSASSYNEQFF
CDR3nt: TGCGCCAGCAGCGTCCAAACTAGCGCAAGCTCCTACAATGAGCAGTTCTTC

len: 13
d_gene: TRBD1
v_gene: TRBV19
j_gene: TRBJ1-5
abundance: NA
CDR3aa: CASSPTGVRPQHF
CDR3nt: TGTGCCAGTAGCCCGACAGGGGTCCGGCCCCAGCATTTT

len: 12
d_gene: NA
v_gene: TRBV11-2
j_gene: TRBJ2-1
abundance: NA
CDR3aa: CASMAGLNEQFF
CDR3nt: TGTGCCAGCATGGCGGGTTTGAATGAGCAGTTCTTC

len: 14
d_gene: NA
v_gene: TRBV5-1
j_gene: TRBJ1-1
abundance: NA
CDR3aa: CASALRQSNTEAFF
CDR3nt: TGCGCCAGTGCATTAAGACAGTCTAACACTGAAGCTTTCTTT

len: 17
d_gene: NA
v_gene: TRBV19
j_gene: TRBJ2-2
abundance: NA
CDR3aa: CASSIGGKPGITGELFF
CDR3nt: TGTGCCAGTAGTATAGGGGGTAAGCCCGGGATTACCGGGGAGCTGTTTTTT

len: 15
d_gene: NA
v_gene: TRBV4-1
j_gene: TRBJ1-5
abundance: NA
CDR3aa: CASSLAEISNQPQHF
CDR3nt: TGCGCCAGCAGCCTAGCAGAGATTAGCAATCAGCCCCAGCATTTT

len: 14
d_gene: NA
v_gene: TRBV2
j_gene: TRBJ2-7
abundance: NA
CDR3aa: CASSPDMASYEQYF
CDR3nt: TGTGCCAGCAGCCCTGACATGGCTTCCTACGAGCAGTACTTC

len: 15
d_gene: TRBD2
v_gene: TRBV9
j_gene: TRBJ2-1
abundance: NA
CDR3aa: CASSGIAGRDNEQFF
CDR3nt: TGTGCCAGCAGCGGAATAGCGGGGAGGGACAATGAGCAGTTCTTC

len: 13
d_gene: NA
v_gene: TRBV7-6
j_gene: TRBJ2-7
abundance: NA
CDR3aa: CASSQTVIYEQYF
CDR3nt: TGTGCCAGCAGCCAGACAGTTATCTACGAGCAGTACTTC

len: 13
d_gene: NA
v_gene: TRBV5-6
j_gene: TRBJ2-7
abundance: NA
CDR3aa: CASSFAPGGEQYF
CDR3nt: TGTGCCAGCAGCTTCGCACCCGGTGGCGAGCAGTACTTC

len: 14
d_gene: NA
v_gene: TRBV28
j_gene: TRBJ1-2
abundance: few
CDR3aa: CASSSGRINYGYTF
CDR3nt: TGTGCCAGCAGCAGCGGACGGATTAACTATGGCTACACCTTC

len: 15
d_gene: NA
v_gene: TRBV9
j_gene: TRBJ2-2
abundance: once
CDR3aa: CASSSRGWGTGELFF
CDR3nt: TGTGCCAGCAGCTCCCGGGGTTGGGGCACCGGGGAGCTGTTTTTT

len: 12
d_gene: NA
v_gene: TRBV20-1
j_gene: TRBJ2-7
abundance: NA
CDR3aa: CSISGSSYEQYF
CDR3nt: TGCAGTATTAGTGGGAGTTCCTACGAGCAGTACTTC

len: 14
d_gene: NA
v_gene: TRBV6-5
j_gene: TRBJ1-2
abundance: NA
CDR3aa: CASRQAWGAYGYTF
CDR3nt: TGTGCCAGCAGACAGGCCTGGGGTGCCTATGGCTACACCTTC

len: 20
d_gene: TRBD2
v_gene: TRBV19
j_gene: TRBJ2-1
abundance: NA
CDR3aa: CASSIDGTGTSGRAFNEQFF
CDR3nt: TGTGCCAGTAGTATAGATGGGACAGGGACTAGCGGGAGGGCCTTCAATGAGCAGTTCTTC

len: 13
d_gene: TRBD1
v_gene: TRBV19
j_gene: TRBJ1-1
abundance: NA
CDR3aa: CASSQGADAEAFF
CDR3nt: TGTGCCAGTAGTCAGGGGGCCGATGCTGAAGCTTTCTTT

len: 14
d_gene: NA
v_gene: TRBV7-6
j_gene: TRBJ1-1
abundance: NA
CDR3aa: CASSLDYSNTEAFF
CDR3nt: TGTGCCAGCAGCTTAGATTACTCTAACACTGAAGCTTTCTTT

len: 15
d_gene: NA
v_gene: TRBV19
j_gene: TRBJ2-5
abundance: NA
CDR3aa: CASSPRTLYGETQYF
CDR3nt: TGTGCCAGTAGTCCTAGGACTCTTTACGGGGAGACCCAGTACTTC

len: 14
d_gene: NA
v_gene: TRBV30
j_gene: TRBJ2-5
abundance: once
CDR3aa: CAWSVLHARGTQYF
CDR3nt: TGTGCCTGGAGTGTACTGCATGCAAGAGGGACCCAGTACTTC

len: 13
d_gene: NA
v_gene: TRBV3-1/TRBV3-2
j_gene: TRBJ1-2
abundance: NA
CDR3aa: CASSQGQSGGYTF
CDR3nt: TGTGCCAGCAGCCAAGGGCAGTCGGGTGGCTACACCTTC

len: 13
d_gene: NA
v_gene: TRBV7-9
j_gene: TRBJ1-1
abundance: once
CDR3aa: CASSLAPGTEAFF
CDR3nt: TGTGCCAGCAGCTTAGCGCCGGGAACGGAAGCTTTCTTT

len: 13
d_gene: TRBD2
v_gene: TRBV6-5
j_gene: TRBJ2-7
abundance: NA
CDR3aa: CASSTSADYEQYF
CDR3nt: TGTGCCAGCAGTACTAGCGCCGACTACGAGCAGTACTTC

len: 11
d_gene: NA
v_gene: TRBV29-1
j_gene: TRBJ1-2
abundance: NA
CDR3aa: CSSNSPYGYTF
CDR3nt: TGCAGTTCAAACTCGCCTTATGGCTACACCTTC

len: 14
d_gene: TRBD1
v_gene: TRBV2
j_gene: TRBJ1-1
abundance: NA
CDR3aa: CASSTDRANTEAFF
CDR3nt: TGTGCCAGCAGCACCGACAGGGCGAACACTGAAGCTTTCTTT

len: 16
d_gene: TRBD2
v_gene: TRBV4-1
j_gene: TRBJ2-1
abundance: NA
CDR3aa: CASSQEGLAVLNEQFF
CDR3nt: TGCGCCAGCAGCCAGGAAGGACTAGCGGTTTTGAATGAGCAGTTCTTC

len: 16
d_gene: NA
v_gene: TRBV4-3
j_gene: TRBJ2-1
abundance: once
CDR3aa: CASSQDPRGTYNEQFF
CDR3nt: TGCGCCAGCAGCCAAGATCCCCGGGGTACCTACAATGAGCAGTTCTTC

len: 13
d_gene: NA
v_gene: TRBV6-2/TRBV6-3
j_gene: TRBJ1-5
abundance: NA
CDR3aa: CASSYGEVQPQHF
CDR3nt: TGTGCCAGCAGTTACGGGGAGGTCCAGCCCCAGCATTTT

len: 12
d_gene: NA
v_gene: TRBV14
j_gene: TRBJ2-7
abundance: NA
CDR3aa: CASSGSSYEQYF
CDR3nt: TGTGCCAGCAGCGGGAGCTCCTACGAGCAGTACTTC